Following are 30 T cell receptor beta chains from one sample sequenced in a study of blood T cell repertoires in COVID-19. The protocol was immunoSEQ multiplex PCR, while the TCRdb copy is restricted to in-frame clones and leaves out a portion. The sample has roughly 200,000 clones; around 83% are singletons. Specimen: peripheral blood. The receptors derive from a woman aged 80 or over with acute or convalescent COVID-19.

This chain joins TRBV2 and TRBJ1-5, with a weak D call TRBD1 (5 bases). CDR3 size: 14 residues. Germline V CDR1 and CDR2: SNHLY, FYNNEI. V was pared by 6 bases and J by 5 bases, with 14 bases between. CDR3 DNA sequence: TGTGCCAGCAGCGACTTTGGGGGGGATCAGCCCCAGCATTTT. Its protein product is CASSDFGGDQPQHF. Filled out from reference TRBV2 and TRBJ1-5, the complete variable domain reads EPEVTQTPSHQVTQMGQEVILRCVPISNHLYFYWYRQILGQKVEFLVSFYNNEISEKSEIFDDQFSVERPDGSNFTLKIRSTKLEDSAMYFCASSDFGGDQPQHFGDGTRLSIL.

This chain uses TRBV14 with TRBJ1-1; 7 positions match TRBD1. Germline V gene data show CDR1 as SGHDN and CDR2 as FVKESK. Trimming cost V 3 bases and J 4 bases; bases outside gene matches: 11. This CDR3 comprises 16 residues. CDR3 nucleotide sequence: TGTGCCAGCAGCCACCTTATAGGGGGCGGAAGCACTGAAGCTTTCTTT. The encoded protein is CASSHLIGGGSTEAFF.

The table lists this clone with a count of one. This chain joins TRBV19 and TRBJ1-2, with D hard to call. Germline loops: CDR1 LNHDA, CDR2 SQIVND (reference sequence). The CDR3 spans 15 residues. Trimming shortened V by 1 base and J by 4 bases, and 13 bases separated the two germline ends. The CDR3 protein is CASSIVEGGGYGYTF. The CDR3 DNA reads as TGTGCCAGTAGTATAGTGGAGGGCGGTGGCTATGGCTACACCTTC.

The DNA of the CDR3 is TGTGCCAGCTCACTTGTAGAAGGGGATTCCTATGGCTACACCTTC. It encodes CASSLVEGDSYGYTF. V gene TRBV18 combines with J gene TRBJ1-2; perhaps TRBD1 as D (5 bases). The V gene lost 4 bases and the J gene lost 4 bases, with 16 bases spanning the gap. Germline assignment: CDR1 KGHSH and CDR2 LQKENI. This CDR3 has 15 residues.

The chain couples TRBV9 to TRBJ1-5; D remains ambiguous. Between the trimmed V and J ends, which lost 4 bases and 3 bases, there was a span of 14 bases. From germline, CDR1 is SGDLS and CDR2 YYNGEE. The CDR3 consists of 15 residues. This CDR3 is CASSRASGNNQPQHF. CDR3 coding DNA: TGTGCCAGCAGCCGAGCCTCCGGGAACAATCAGCCCCAGCATTTT.

The chain combines TRBV15 with TRBJ2-3; 12 positions agree with TRBD2. The CDR3 totals 16 residues. The trim removed 1 base at V and 4 bases at J, leaving 3 bases unmatched. CDR1 is LNHNV and CDR2 is YYDKDF in the germline V gene (reference sequence). The CDR3 DNA is TGTGCCACCAGCAGAGGGACTAGCGGGAAAGCAGATACGCAGTATTTT. Translated, it gives CATSRGTSGKADTQYF. Using reference TRBV15 and TRBJ2-3 for the parts outside the CDR3, the full variable domain is DAMVIQNPRYQVTQFGKPVTLSCSQTLNHNVMYWYQQKSSQAPKLLFHYYDKDFNNEADTPDNFQSRRPNTSFCFLDIRSPGLGDTAMYLCATSRGTSGKADTQYFGPGTRLTVL.

This sequence joins TRBV30 and TRBJ1-5; 9 nucleotides align to TRBD1. Germline assignment: CDR1 GTSNPN and CDR2 SVGIG (reference sequence). J was trimmed by 5 bases and V by 1 base; bases with no gene match: 15. The CDR3 is 18 residues long. This CDR3 is CAWSELTGRRDRDQPQHF. The CDR3 DNA sequence: TGTGCCTGGAGTGAATTAACTGGGCGTAGGGACAGGGATCAGCCCCAGCATTTT.

This clone occurred a few times. The chain is built from TRBV6-5 and TRBJ2-7; D is possibly TRBD1 (7 bases). The germline CDR1 and CDR2 sequences are MNHEY and SVGAGI. V lost 2 bases and J 1 base, leaving 12 bases between the germline ends. The CDR3 is 15 residues long. The CDR3 bases are TGTGCCAGCAGTTACGGCAGGGGGGTTTCCTACGAGCAGTACTTC. Translation: CASSYGRGVSYEQYF.

In nucleotides, the CDR3 is TGTGCCAGTAGTATTCACCGTAGTAATGAGCAGTTCTTC. Translating it yields CASSIHRSNEQFF. The chain carries TRBV19 and TRBJ2-1; D gene ambiguous. The CDR3 runs 13 residues. V lost 3 bases and J 7 bases, leaving 10 bases between the germline ends. Germline V gene data show CDR1 as LNHDA and CDR2 as SQIVND (reference sequence). Variable domain in full (rest from reference TRBV19 and TRBJ2-1): DGGITQSPKYLFRKEGQNVTLSCEQNLNHDAMYWYRQDPGQGLRLIYYSQIVNDFQKGDIAEGYSVSREKKESFPLTVTSAQKNPTAFYLCASSIHRSNEQFFGPGTRLTVL.

CDR3 in amino acids: CASSQRTGEFF. CDR3 sequence (DNA): TGTGCCAGCAGCCAACGGACAGGGGAGTTCTTC. The chain uses TRBV12-3 or TRBV12-4 and TRBJ2-1, with TRBD1 matching over 9 bases. The CDR3 spans 11 residues. V trimming: 6 bases; J trimming: 14 bases; junction bases outside the gene matches: 5.

In DNA, the CDR3 is TGTGCCAGCAGCTTCTATCCTCAATCGTTGAACACTGAAGCTTTCTTT. Protein sequence: CASSFYPQSLNTEAFF. V usage is TRBV7-8 and J usage is TRBJ1-1; D not certain. The CDR3 covers 16 residues. Germline CDR1 SGHVS, CDR2 FQNEAQ. V was trimmed by 3 bases and J by 0 bases, leaving 14 bases between them.

This chain links TRBV14 with TRBJ1-5; TRBD1 is a possible D gene (6 bases). Germline values: CDR1 SGHDN, CDR2 FVKESK. Trimming shortened V by 2 bases and J by 6 bases, and 8 bases separated the two germline ends. The CDR3 contains 13 residues. CDR3 sequence: CASSQQQGQPQHF. CDR3 nucleotide sequence: TGTGCCAGCAGCCAACAACAGGGTCAGCCCCAGCATTTT.

This chain links TRBV5-1 with TRBJ2-5, with a weak D call TRBD2 (5 bases). The CDR3 contains 14 residues. V gave up 0 bases and J gave up 5 bases, with 11 bases separating them. CDR1 and CDR2 from the germline V gene are SGHRS and YFSETQ. The CDR3 nucleotides read TGCGCCAGCAGCTTGGAACCTAGCCGGGAGACCCAGTACTTC. Translation gives CASSLEPSRETQYF.

This chain links TRBV3-1 (or the pseudogene TRBV3-2) with TRBJ1-4, with a tentative D call TRBD1 (5 bases). Trimming removed 4 bases at V and 12 bases at J, with 15 bases between. This CDR3 region has 13 residues. Germline V gene sequence: CDR1 LGHDT, CDR2 YNNKEL (reference sequence). The CDR3 is CASSLVSVTELFF. The CDR3 bases are TGTGCCAGCAGCCTCGTGTCAGTGACAGAACTGTTTTTT.

The table lists this clone with a count of one. This chain uses TRBV10-3 with TRBJ1-1, with D unresolved. CDR1 is ENHRY and CDR2 is SYGVKD in the germline V gene. Trimming stripped 6 bases from V and 0 bases from J, with 11 bases between. The CDR3 spans 14 residues. The CDR3 sequence: CAISSRGLNTEAFF. The DNA for the CDR3 is TGTGCCATCAGCTCACGAGGGTTGAACACTGAAGCTTTCTTT.

This chain uses TRBV28 with TRBJ2-6; 12 bases are shared with TRBD2. With 6 bases clipped from V and 1 base from J, the junction kept 1 base outside the gene matches. The length of the CDR3 is 16 residues. Per germline, CDR1 MDHEN and CDR2 SYDVKM. The CDR3 DNA is TGTGCCAGCAGGACTAGCGGGAGTTCTGGGGCCAACGTCCTGACTTTC. This encodes CASRTSGSSGANVLTF.

The CDR3: CASSQVAGSSSYNEQFF. As DNA, the CDR3 is TGTGCCAGCAGCCAAGTGGCAGGGTCTAGCTCCTACAATGAGCAGTTCTTC. The genes are TRBV3-1 (or the pseudogene TRBV3-2) and TRBJ2-1, with TRBD1 as a possible D gene (5 bases). This CDR3 is built from 17 residues. Germline V gene sequence: CDR1 LGHDT, CDR2 YNNKEL (reference sequence). V lost 1 base to trimming and J lost 0 bases, with 13 bases between them.

The chain couples TRBV7-9 to TRBJ1-4; D is possibly TRBD1 (5 bases). This CDR3 region has 16 residues. V was cut by 0 bases and J by 13 bases, with 21 bases left in between. Germline loops: CDR1 SEHNR, CDR2 FQNEAQ (reference sequence). CDR3 in DNA: TGTGCCAGCAGCTTAGCGACATCGAACCGCGGGGGTAGACTGTTTTTT. It yields the protein CASSLATSNRGGRLFF.

V and J are TRBV6-2 or TRBV6-3 and TRBJ2-5, with 8 bases aligning to TRBD2. Germline CDR1 and CDR2: MNHEY and SVGEGT. Germline trimming cut 0 bases from V and 5 bases from J; bases unmatched to any gene: 11. The CDR3 totals 17 residues. As DNA, the CDR3 is TGTGCCAGCAGTTACTCGACTAGCGCTCAAGTCAGGGAGACCCAGTACTTC. It specifies CASSYSTSAQVRETQYF.

The chain links TRBV28 to TRBJ1-2, with D possibly matching TRBD1 (5 bases). V lost 6 bases and J lost 8, with 13 bases in between. Germline CDR1 and CDR2: MDHEN and SYDVKM. This CDR3 is built from 12 residues. CDR3 protein: CASSPVGGGYTF. In nucleotides, the CDR3 is TGTGCCAGCAGCCCCGTTGGGGGGGGCTACACCTTC.

The V and J genes are TRBV11-2 and TRBJ2-7, with a possible D match to TRBD2 (5 bases). Germline CDR1 SGHAT, CDR2 FQNNGV. This CDR3 spans 15 amino acids. With 1 base removed from V and 4 bases from J, the gap between germline ends came to 14 bases. CDR3 loop: CASSLVGAEYYEQYF. DNA for the CDR3: TGTGCCAGCAGCTTAGTGGGAGCGGAGTATTACGAGCAGTACTTC.

The chain carries TRBV5-1 and TRBJ2-1; D is perhaps TRBD2 (5 bases). Trimming stripped 4 bases from V and 4 bases from J, with 15 bases between. Germline V gives CDR1 SGHRS, CDR2 YFSETQ. The CDR3 loop spans 15 amino acids. CDR3 nucleotides: TGCGCCAGCAGCCCACCTTGGACGGGGTACAATGAGCAGTTCTTC. Protein sequence: CASSPPWTGYNEQFF.

In its sample, this clone was seen a few times. The chain combines TRBV5-1 with TRBJ1-1; 7 bases map to TRBD1. Germline V gives CDR1 SGHRS, CDR2 YFSETQ. V lost 6 bases to trimming and J lost 3 bases; unmatched junction nucleotides: 5. The CDR3 covers 13 residues. DNA of the CDR3: TGCGCCAGCAATCAGCAGGGGGACACTGAAGCTTTCTTT. Protein sequence: CASNQQGDTEAFF.

This chain connects TRBV2 to TRBJ1-2; perhaps TRBD1 as D (5 bases). Germline lookup yields CDR1 SNHLY and CDR2 FYNNEI. Trimming stripped 8 bases from V and 5 bases from J, with 12 bases between. There are 12 residues in the CDR3. The CDR3 coding sequence is TGTGCCAGCCGACAGAACAAGTATGGCTACACCTTC. Translated: CASRQNKYGYTF.

V and J are TRBV5-6 and TRBJ1-4, with D unresolved. With 4 bases removed from V and 8 bases from J, the gap between germline ends came to 12 bases. Looked up from germline, CDR1 is SGHDT and CDR2 is YYEEEE. The CDR3 is made up of 13 amino acids. The CDR3 bases are TGTGCCAGCAGCCCTTACATCGGGGAAAAACTGTTTTTT. Translating it yields CASSPYIGEKLFF.

Here the CDR3 DNA reads TGTGCCTGGAGCCTATCGGGACTAGCGGGTGGATTCTCGACGACTAGCACAGATACGCAGTATTTT. Encoded protein: CAWSLSGLAGGFSTTSTDTQYF. This chain joins TRBV30 and TRBJ2-3; the match to TRBD2 covers 12 bases. V trimming: 3 bases; J trimming: 0 bases; junction bases outside the gene matches: 22. The CDR3 has 22 amino acids. CDR1 and CDR2 from the germline V gene are GTSNPN and SVGIG (reference sequence).

The CDR3 DNA reads TGTGCCAGCAGTTACTCCCTGACAGGCGGCGATAATTCACCCCTCCACTTT. Protein sequence: CASSYSLTGGDNSPLHF. The V gene is TRBV6-2 or TRBV6-3, the J gene TRBJ1-6; TRBD1 might be the D (6 bases). V was clipped by 0 bases and J by 5 bases, with 14 bases between them. Looked up from germline, CDR1 is MNHEY and CDR2 is SVGEGT. CDR3 length: 17 residues.

J is TRBJ1-3 and V is TRBV6-7, with TRBD1 as a possible D gene (6 bases). TRBV6-7 is an open reading frame whose function is uncertain. The V end was cut by 4 bases, the J end by 3 bases, with 16 bases between. CDR3 length equals 16 residues. The chain's CDR3 is CASSSRARDNGNTIYF. The CDR3 DNA follows: TGTGCCAGCAGTTCCCGGGCCCGGGACAATGGAAACACCATATATTTT.

The rearrangement joins TRBV19 to TRBJ2-2; D gene unclear. Trimming left V 1 base short and J 2 bases short, with 5 bases between. The CDR3 contains 14 residues. Germline V gives CDR1 LNHDA, CDR2 SQIVND (reference sequence). CDR3 DNA sequence: TGTGCCAGTAGTATAGGGGCTAACACCGGGGAGCTGTTTTTT. This codes for CASSIGANTGELFF.

In this sample, this clone turned up once. The rearrangement links TRBV7-2 to TRBJ1-6; 7 bases agree with TRBD1. The V gene end was trimmed by 2 bases and the J gene end by 5 bases; junction bases not matched to a gene: 9. The CDR3 runs to 17 residues. Germline loops: CDR1 SGHTA, CDR2 FQGNSA. CDR3 bases: TGTGCCAGCAGCTTAAATTGGGGGACAGTAAATAATTCACCCCTCCACTTT. This sequence encodes CASSLNWGTVNNSPLHF.